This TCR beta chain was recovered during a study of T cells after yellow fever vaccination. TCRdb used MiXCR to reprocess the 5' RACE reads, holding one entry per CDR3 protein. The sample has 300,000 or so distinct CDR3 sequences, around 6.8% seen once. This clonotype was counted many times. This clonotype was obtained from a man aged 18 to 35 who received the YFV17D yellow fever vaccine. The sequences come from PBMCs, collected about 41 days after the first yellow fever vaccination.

CDR3 DNA sequence: TGCAGCGTCGACGGACAAAGCACAGATACGCAGTATTTT. Translation gives CSVDGQSTDTQYF. The chain uses TRBV29-1 and TRBJ2-3, with D perhaps TRBD1 (5 bases). In germline, CDR1 is SQVTM, CDR2 ANQGSEA. The CDR3 has 13 amino acids. V lost 6 bases and J 0 bases, leaving 10 bases between the germline ends.